The present T cell receptor beta chain was sequenced within a study of blood T cell repertoires in COVID-19. Turning to the study itself: Material from acute and convalescent COVID-19 was sourced from the United States, Italy and Spain. The analysed material was cDNA or gDNA that came from T cells, B-cell-depleted T cells, or PBMCs.

This clone was detected once. The germline V and J ends were trimmed by 7 bases and 1 base, with 10 bases remaining between them. This CDR3 is 13 amino acids long. Germline V gene data show CDR1 as MNHEY and CDR2 as SVGAGI. The authors' processing: Reference gene primer amplification yielded estimated nucleated cell counts. The table came from immunoSEQ multiplex PCR; TCRdb's copy has only in-frame clones and leaves some out. Clonal size and the V and J genes are those of that table, whereas D and trimming came from the DNA. The sample holds hundreds of thousands of clones, about 80% seen once. The sequenced material came from peripheral blood. J is TRBJ1-1 and V is TRBV6-5; tentative D call: TRBD1 (6 bases). This TCR derives from an elderly woman with acute or convalescent COVID-19. The CDR3 nucleotides are TGTGCCAGCAAGGGGGAGAGGAACACTGAAGCTTTCTTT. This codes for CASKGERNTEAFF.